The 15 T cell receptor beta chains below all came from one sample that was sequenced in a study of shared clonotypes between healthy human individuals. Profiling relied on immunoSEQ multiplex PCR, and the TCRdb table lists in-frame clones only, not all of them. The sample holds hundreds of thousands of clones, around 78% seen once. Sequencing was performed on PBMCs. Receptor source: a woman in her thirties or forties in good health. Some clones in this sample may be carry-over from other donors' samples.

The V call is TRBV29-1, the J call TRBJ2-3; D tentatively fits TRBD1 or TRBD2 (5 bases each). The CDR3 runs to 16 residues. Trimming took 4 bases from V and 5 from J, leaving 22 bases between them. In germline, CDR1 is SQVTM, CDR2 ANQGSEA. This CDR3 is CSVAPGRHTAGDTQYF. The CDR3 region has the DNA TGCAGCGTTGCTCCGGGACGGCATACCGCTGGAGATACGCAGTATTTT.

The V call is TRBV18, the J call TRBJ1-2; D is possibly TRBD1 (6 bases). Germline V gene data show CDR1 as KGHSH and CDR2 as LQKENI. The CDR3 length is 17 residues. Trimming took 4 bases from V and 2 from J, leaving 20 bases between them. The CDR3 DNA is TGTGCCAGCTCACATCGATCGATAGGACAGAGCAACTATGGCTACACCTTC. Its translation is CASSHRSIGQSNYGYTF.

The chain combines TRBV19 with TRBJ2-1; 13 nucleotides line up with TRBD2. V trimming: 9 bases; J trimming: 10 bases; junction bases outside the gene matches: 9. CDR3 length equals 14 residues. In germline, CDR1 is LNHDA, CDR2 SQIVND (reference sequence). CDR3 sequence (DNA): TGTGCCAGCGGACTAGCGGGAGTGAAGGGGGAGCAGTTCTTC. It translates to CASGLAGVKGEQFF.

The chain links TRBV7-9 to TRBJ2-3; the match to TRBD2 covers 14 bases. CDR3 length: 15 amino acids. Per the germline V gene, CDR1 is SEHNR and CDR2 is FQNEAQ (reference sequence). The J segment lost 4 bases and the V segment lost 5 bases, leaving 2 bases of the junction unmatched. In nucleotides, the CDR3 is TGTGCCAGCAGCCAGACTAGCGGGAGGGCAGATACGCAGTATTTT. Its translation is CASSQTSGRADTQYF.

Comments on this clone: It differs at one base from a far larger clone, so likely a read error. The gene calls are TRBV7-8 and TRBJ1-5; 10 bases map to TRBD1. Germline CDR1 reads SGHVS; CDR2 reads FQNEAQ. Trimming cost V 4 bases and J 3 bases; bases outside gene matches: 15. The CDR3 extends over 19 amino acids. This CDR3 is CASSSRELTGGFPNQPQHF. CDR3 in DNA: TGTGCCAGCAGCTCAAGGGAGCTGACAGGGGGCTTCCCCAATCAGCCCCAGCATTTT. The variable domain in full, with the rest retrieved from reference TRBV7-8 and TRBJ1-5, is GAGVSQSPRYKVAKRGQDVALRCDPISGHVSLFWYQQALGQGPEFLTYFQNEAQLDKSGLPSDRFFAERPEGSVSTLKIQRTQQEDSAVYLCASSSRELTGGFPNQPQHFGDGTRLSIL.

The chain is built from TRBV18 and TRBJ2-5, with TRBD1 identical over 12 bases. With V trimmed by 3 bases and J by 5 bases, 7 bases remained unmatched. Germline CDR1 reads KGHSH; CDR2 reads LQKENI. This CDR3 has 16 amino acids. The CDR3 protein is CASSPGQGALGETQYF. CDR3 sequence (DNA): TGTGCCAGCTCACCGGGACAGGGGGCATTGGGGGAGACCCAGTACTTC.

CDR3 bases: TGTGCCAGCAGTGAACGCACTCATGGCTACACCTTC. It is translated as CASSERTHGYTF. The rearrangement uses TRBV6-1 and TRBJ1-2; no definite D call. This CDR3 has 12 residues. Looked up from germline, CDR1 is MNHNS and CDR2 is SASEGT. The V end lost 2 bases, the J end lost 6 bases, and 7 bases lay between the germline ends.

The gene calls are TRBV30 and TRBJ1-3, with D possibly TRBD1 on 6 matching bases. V dropped 3 bases and J dropped 2 bases, with 17 bases sitting between them. This CDR3 is built from 16 residues. Germline V gene lookup returns CDR1 GTSNPN and CDR2 SVGIG (reference sequence). The CDR3 DNA reads TGTGCCTGGAGGGTCCGACGGGGGGCGGCTGGAAACACCATATATTTT. Amino acid sequence: CAWRVRRGAAGNTIYF.

The chain is built from TRBV7-8 and TRBJ2-1; 7 bases fit TRBD2. The CDR3 runs to 14 residues. From germline, CDR1 is SGHVS and CDR2 FQNEAQ. The V and J ends lost 5 bases and 2 bases, in that order; junction bases with no gene match: 3. As DNA, the CDR3 is TGTGCCAGCAGCAAAAGCGGGGCCTACAATGAGCAGTTCTTC. As protein: CASSKSGAYNEQFF. The variable domain in full, completed from reference TRBV7-8 and TRBJ2-1, reads GAGVSQSPRYKVAKRGQDVALRCDPISGHVSLFWYQQALGQGPEFLTYFQNEAQLDKSGLPSDRFFAERPEGSVSTLKIQRTQQEDSAVYLCASSKSGAYNEQFFGPGTRLTVL.

V is TRBV7-9 and J is TRBJ2-5, with a tentative D call TRBD1 (5 bases). The germline V and J ends were trimmed by 1 base and 4 bases, with 25 bases remaining between them. This CDR3 has 19 amino acids. The germline CDR1 and CDR2 sequences are SEHNR and FQNEAQ (reference sequence). The CDR3 sequence: CASSLGWGSGQGIGETQYF. In DNA form, the CDR3 reads TGTGCCAGCAGCTTAGGCTGGGGAAGTGGGCAGGGTATAGGAGAGACCCAGTACTTC.

This clone has a single count. It differs at one base from a far larger clone, so likely a read error. The chain uses TRBV12-2 and TRBJ1-2. TRBV12-2 is a documented pseudogene. The CDR3 sequence is 18 residues long. DNA of the CDR3: TGTGCAAGTCGCTTAGTGCTGGAAGGCGGGACCGCCAACTATGGCTACACCTTC. Protein sequence: CASRLVLEGGTANYGYTF.

A word on this clone: A clone one base away is much larger, so this may be a read error. In the same sample, other DNA sequences code for this CDR3. The V and J genes are TRBV5-1 and TRBJ2-3; D is ambiguous. This CDR3 has 13 residues. From germline, CDR1 is SGHRS and CDR2 YFSETQ. V lost 0 bases and J lost 2, with 4 bases in between. This CDR3 reads CASSLGATDTQYF. The CDR3 coding sequence is TGCGCCAGCAGCTTGGGAGCCACAGATACGCAGTATTTT. Complete variable domain (other parts from reference TRBV5-1 and TRBJ2-3): KAGVTQTPRYLIKTRGQQVTLSCSPISGHRSVSWYQQTPGQGLQFLFEYFSETQRNKGNFPGRFSGRQFSNSRSEMNVSTLELGDSALYLCASSLGATDTQYFGPGTRLTVL.

J is TRBJ1-4 and V is TRBV28; D ambiguous. This CDR3 has 14 residues. Germline V gene sequence: CDR1 MDHEN, CDR2 SYDVKM. V gave up 4 bases and J gave up 12 bases, with 18 bases separating them. CDR3 amino acids: CASSSHDGSEELFF. In DNA form, the CDR3 reads TGTGCCAGCAGTTCCCATGACGGGTCTGAGGAACTGTTTTTT.

This clone appeared a few times. The chain links TRBV6-5 to TRBJ2-7; D not resolved. Germline V CDR1 and CDR2: MNHEY, SVGAGI. V was pared by 4 bases and J by 4 bases, with 8 bases between. The CDR3 extends over 12 amino acids. The CDR3 region is CASSSAAYEQYF. The CDR3 DNA reads as TGTGCCAGCAGTTCCGCTGCATACGAGCAGTACTTC.

A few counts support this clone. The chain couples TRBV7-9 to TRBJ2-7; D may be TRBD1 (5 bases). Germline V gives CDR1 SEHNR, CDR2 FQNEAQ (reference sequence). V was cut by 3 bases and J by 6 bases, with 15 bases left in between. The CDR3 sequence is 14 residues long. This chain's CDR3 is CASSLGQWKGEQYF. The CDR3 DNA follows: TGTGCCAGCAGCTTGGGGCAATGGAAGGGCGAGCAGTACTTC.